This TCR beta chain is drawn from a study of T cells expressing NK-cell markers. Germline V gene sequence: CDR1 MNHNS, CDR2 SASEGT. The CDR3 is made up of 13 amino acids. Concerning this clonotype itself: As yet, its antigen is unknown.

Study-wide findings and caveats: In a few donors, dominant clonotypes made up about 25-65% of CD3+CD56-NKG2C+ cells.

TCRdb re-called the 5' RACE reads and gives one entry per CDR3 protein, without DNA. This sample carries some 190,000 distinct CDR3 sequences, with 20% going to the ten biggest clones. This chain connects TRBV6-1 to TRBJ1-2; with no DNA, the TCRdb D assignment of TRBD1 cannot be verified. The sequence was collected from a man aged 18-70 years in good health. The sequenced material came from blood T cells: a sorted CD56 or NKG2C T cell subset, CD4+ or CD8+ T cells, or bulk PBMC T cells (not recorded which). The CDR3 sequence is CASRTNYRVGYTF.